Included here is one T cell receptor beta chain sequence, with context. As yet, its antigen is unknown. Relying on iRepertoire HTBI primers and Arm-PCR of CDR3 regions, the team built TCR beta libraries. TCRdb re-called the multiplex PCR reads through MiXCR, storing one row per CDR3 protein. Of 650,000 to 850,000 distinct CDR3 sequences detected, around 30% appear once; the ten largest clones hold around 42%. This sample is drawn from a study of regulatory T cells in long-lasting Graves disease. Broader study findings: New patients shared fewer than 1,000 public clonotypes, and persistent patients shared more, with 2,741. Small sample size may have lowered accuracy. TRBV28 was favored in persistent disease, as were TRBJ1-2 and TRBJ2-5.

J lost 5 bases, V lost 4 bases, and 4 bases had no gene match. Germline V CDR1 and CDR2: SGHTA, FQGNSA. This CDR3 comprises 13 residues. Indicated time point: persistent/refractory GD, antithyroid drugs over 5 years with positive TRAb. RNA from PBMCs was the source of the TCR library. This receptor was taken from a female donor with Graves disease. Source: peripheral blood mononuclear cells (PBMCs), taken when the disease was refractory, from a patient treated with antithyroid drugs. The chain couples TRBV7-2 to TRBJ2-5; 7 bases are shared with TRBD2. The CDR3 DNA reads TGTGCCAGCAGCTCGCGGGAGTGGGAGACCCAGTACTTC. Amino acid sequence: CASSSREWETQYF. The variable domain in full, completed from reference TRBV7-2 and TRBJ2-5, reads GAGVSQSPSNKVTEKGKDVELRCDPISGHTALYWYRQSLGQGLEFLIYFQGNSAPDKSGLPSDRFSAERTGGSVSTLTIQRTQQEDSAVYLCASSSREWETQYFGPGTRLLVL.